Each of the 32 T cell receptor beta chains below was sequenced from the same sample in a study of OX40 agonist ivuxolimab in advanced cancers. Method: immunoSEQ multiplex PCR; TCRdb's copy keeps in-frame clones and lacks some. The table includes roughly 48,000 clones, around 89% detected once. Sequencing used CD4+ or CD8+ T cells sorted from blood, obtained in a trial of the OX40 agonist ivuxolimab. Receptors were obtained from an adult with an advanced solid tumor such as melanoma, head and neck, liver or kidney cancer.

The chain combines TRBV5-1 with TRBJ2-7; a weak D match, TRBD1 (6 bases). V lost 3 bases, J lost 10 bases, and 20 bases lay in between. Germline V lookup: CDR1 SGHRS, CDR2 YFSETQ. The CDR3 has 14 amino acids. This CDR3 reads CASSSRTDRQVQYF. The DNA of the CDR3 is TGCGCCAGCAGCTCACGAACCGACAGACAGGTCCAGTACTTC.

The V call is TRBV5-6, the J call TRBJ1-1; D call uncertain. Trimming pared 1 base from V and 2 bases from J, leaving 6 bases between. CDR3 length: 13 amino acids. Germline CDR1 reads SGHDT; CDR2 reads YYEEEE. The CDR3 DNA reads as TGTGCCAGCAGCTTGCAAGGCAACACTGAAGCTTTCTTT. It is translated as CASSLQGNTEAFF. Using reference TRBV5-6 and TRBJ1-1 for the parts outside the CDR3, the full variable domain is DAGVTQSPTHLIKTRGQQVTLRCSPKSGHDTVSWYQQALGQGPQFIFQYYEEEERQRGNFPDRFSGHQFPNYSSELNVNALLLGDSALYLCASSLQGNTEAFFGQGTRLTVV.

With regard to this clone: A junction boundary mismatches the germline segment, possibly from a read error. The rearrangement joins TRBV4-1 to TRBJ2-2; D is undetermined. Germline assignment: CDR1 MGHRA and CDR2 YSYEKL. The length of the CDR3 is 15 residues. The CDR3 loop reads CASSQEPWNAGELFF. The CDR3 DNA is TGCGCCAGCAGCCAAGAACCTTGGAACGCCGGGGAGCTGTTTTTT.

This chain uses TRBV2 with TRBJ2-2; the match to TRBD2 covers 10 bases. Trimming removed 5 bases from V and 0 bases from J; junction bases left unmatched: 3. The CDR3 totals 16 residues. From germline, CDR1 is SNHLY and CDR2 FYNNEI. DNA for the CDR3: TGTGCCAGCAGTCAAGGACTAGCGGCGAACACCGGGGAGCTGTTTTTT. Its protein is CASSQGLAANTGELFF.

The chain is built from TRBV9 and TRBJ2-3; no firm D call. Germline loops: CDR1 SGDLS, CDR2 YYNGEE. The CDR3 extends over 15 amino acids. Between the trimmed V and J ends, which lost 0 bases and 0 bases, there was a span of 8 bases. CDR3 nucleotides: TGTGCCAGCAGCGTAGGGGCGAGTAGCACAGATACGCAGTATTTT. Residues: CASSVGASSTDTQYF. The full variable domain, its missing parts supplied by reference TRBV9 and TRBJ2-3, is DSGVTQTPKHLITATGQRVTLRCSPRSGDLSVYWYQQSLDQGLQFLIQYYNGEERAKGNILERFSAQQFPDLHSELNLSSLELGDSALYFCASSVGASSTDTQYFGPGTRLTVL.

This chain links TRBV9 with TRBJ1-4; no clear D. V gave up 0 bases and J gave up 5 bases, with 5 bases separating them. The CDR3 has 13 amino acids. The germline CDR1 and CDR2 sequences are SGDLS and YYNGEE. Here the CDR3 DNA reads TGTGCCAGCAGCGTAGAGGCGAATGAAAAACTGTTTTTT. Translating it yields CASSVEANEKLFF.

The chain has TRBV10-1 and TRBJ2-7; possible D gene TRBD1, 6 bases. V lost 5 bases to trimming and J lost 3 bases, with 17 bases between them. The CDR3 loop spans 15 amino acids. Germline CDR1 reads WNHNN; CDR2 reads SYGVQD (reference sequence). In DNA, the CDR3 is TGCGCCAGCAGTCTAGACAGGTACTCACTCTACGAGCAGTACTTC. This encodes CASSLDRYSLYEQYF.

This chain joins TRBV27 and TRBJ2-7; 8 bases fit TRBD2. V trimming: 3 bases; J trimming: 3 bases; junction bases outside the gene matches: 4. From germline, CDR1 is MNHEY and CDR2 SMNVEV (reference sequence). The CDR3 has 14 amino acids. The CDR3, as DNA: TGTGCCAGCAGTTTCTCTAGCGGGCTCTACGAGCAGTACTTC. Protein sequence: CASSFSSGLYEQYF.

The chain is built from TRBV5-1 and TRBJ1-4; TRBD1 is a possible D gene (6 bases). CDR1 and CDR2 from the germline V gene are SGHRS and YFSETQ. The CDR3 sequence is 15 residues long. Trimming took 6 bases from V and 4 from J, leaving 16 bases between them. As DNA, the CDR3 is TGCGCCAGCAACAATGGGGGGGCGGTTAATGAAAAACTGTTTTTT. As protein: CASNNGGAVNEKLFF.

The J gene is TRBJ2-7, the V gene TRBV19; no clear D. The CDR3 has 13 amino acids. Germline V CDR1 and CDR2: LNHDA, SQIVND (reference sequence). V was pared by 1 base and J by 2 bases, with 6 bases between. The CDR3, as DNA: TGTGCCAGTAGTATAGGAATACCCTACGAGCAGTACTTC. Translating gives CASSIGIPYEQYF.

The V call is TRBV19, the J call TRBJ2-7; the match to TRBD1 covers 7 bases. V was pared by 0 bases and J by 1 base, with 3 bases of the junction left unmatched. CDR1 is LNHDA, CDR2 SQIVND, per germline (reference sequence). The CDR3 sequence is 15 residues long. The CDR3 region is CASSIERGPSYEQYF. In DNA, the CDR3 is TGTGCCAGTAGTATAGAGAGGGGGCCATCCTACGAGCAGTACTTC.

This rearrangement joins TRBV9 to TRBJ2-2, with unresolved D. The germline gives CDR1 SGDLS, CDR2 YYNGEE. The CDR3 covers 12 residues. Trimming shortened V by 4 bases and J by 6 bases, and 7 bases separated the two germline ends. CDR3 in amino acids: CASSSRAGELFF. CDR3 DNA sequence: TGTGCCAGCAGCTCACGCGCCGGGGAGCTGTTTTTT.

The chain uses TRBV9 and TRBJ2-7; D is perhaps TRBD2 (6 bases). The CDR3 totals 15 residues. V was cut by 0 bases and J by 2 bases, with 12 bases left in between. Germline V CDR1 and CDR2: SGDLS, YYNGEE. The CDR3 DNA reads TGTGCCAGCAGCGTAGGAAGGGACTCGGCCTACGAGCAGTACTTC. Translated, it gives CASSVGRDSAYEQYF.

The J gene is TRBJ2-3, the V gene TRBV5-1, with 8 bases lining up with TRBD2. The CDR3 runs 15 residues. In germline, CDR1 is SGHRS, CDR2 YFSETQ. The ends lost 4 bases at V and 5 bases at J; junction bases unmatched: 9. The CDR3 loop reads CASSTGGLELDTQYF. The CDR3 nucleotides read TGCGCCAGCAGCACGGGGGGACTAGAATTAGATACGCAGTATTTT.

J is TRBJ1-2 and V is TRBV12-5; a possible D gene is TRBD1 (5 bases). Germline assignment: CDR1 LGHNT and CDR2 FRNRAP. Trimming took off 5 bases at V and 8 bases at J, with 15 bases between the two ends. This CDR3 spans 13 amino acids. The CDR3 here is CASGAGRKGGYTF. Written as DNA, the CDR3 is TGTGCTAGTGGTGCGGGGCGCAAAGGGGGCTACACCTTC.

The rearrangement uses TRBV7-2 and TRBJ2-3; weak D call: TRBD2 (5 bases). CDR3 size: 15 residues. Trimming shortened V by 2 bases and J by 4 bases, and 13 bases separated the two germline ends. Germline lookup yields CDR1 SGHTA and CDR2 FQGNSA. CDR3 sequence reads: CASSLLASRPDTQYF. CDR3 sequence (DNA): TGTGCCAGCAGCTTACTAGCTAGCCGGCCAGATACGCAGTATTTT.

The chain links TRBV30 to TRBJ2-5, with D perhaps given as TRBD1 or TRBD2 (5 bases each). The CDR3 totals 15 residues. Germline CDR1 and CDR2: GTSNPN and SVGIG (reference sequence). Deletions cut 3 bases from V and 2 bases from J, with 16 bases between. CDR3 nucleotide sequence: TGTGCCTGGAGCCATTTCCCGGGACCTCAAGAGACCCAGTACTTC. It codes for CAWSHFPGPQETQYF.

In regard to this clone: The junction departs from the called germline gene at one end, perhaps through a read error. CDR3 in DNA: TGTGCCATCGGTGATCGGACAGACACAGATACGCAGTATTTT. Amino acid sequence: CAIGDRTDTDTQYF. The rearrangement uses TRBV10-3 and TRBJ2-3, with a possible D match to TRBD1 (6 bases). In germline, CDR1 is ENHRY, CDR2 SYGVKD. The CDR3 contains 14 residues.

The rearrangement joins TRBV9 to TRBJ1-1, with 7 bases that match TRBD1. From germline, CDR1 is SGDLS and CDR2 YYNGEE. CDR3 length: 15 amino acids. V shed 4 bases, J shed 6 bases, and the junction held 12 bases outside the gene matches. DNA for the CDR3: TGTGCCAGCAGCCCCCAAAGGAGGAGGGGGCCTGAAGCTTTCTTT. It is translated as CASSPQRRRGPEAFF.

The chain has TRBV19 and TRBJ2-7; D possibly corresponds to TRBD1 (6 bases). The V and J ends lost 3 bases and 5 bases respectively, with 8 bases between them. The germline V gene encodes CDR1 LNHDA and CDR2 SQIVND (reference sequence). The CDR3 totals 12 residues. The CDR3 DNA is TGTGCCAGTAGTATGGGACAAAACGAGCAGTACTTC. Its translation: CASSMGQNEQYF.

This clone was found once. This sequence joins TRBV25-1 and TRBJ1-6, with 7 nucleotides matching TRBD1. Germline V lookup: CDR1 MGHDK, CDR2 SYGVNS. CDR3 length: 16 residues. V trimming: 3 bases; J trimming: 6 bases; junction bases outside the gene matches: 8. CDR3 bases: TGTGCCAGCAGTGATATCACCGGGACAGCTAATTCACCCCTCCACTTT. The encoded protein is CASSDITGTANSPLHF.

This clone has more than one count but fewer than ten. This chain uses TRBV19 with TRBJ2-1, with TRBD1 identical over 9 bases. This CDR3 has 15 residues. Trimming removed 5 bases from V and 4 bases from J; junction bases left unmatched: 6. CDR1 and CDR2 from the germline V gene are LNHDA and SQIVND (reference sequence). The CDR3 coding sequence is TGTGCCAGTAGTCTCCCGGGACAGGGTTACAATGAGCAGTTCTTC. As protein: CASSLPGQGYNEQFF. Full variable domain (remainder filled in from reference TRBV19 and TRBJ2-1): DGGITQSPKYLFRKEGQNVTLSCEQNLNHDAMYWYRQDPGQGLRLIYYSQIVNDFQKGDIAEGYSVSREKKESFPLTVTSAQKNPTAFYLCASSLPGQGYNEQFFGPGTRLTVL.

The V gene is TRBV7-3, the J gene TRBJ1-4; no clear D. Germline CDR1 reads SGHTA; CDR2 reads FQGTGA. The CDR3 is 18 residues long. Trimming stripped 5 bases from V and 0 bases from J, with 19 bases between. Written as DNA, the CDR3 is TGTGCCAGCAGCACGCCACTTCTCTGTCTTGCAACTAATGAAAAACTGTTTTTT. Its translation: CASSTPLLCLATNEKLFF.

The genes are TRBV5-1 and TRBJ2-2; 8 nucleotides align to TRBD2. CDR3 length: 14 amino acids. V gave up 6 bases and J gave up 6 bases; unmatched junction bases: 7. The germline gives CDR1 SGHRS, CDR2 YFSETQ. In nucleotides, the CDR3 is TGCGCCAGCATTGACGGGGGGGCCCCCGGGGAGCTGTTTTTT. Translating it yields CASIDGGAPGELFF.

The DNA of the CDR3 is TGTGCCAGCAGTTACAGTTTTGAGGGTGGGGTGGGGCAGTACTTC. Translated, it gives CASSYSFEGGVGQYF. The chain employs TRBV6-5 and TRBJ2-7, with TRBD2 as a possible D gene (5 bases). V was pared by 2 bases and J by 9 bases, with 20 bases between. Germline-derived CDR1 and CDR2 are MNHEY and SVGAGI. The CDR3 has 15 amino acids.

The CDR3 DNA is TGTGCCAGCAGCCAAGGAGGGGTCCAAGAGACCCAGTACTTC. Translation: CASSQGGVQETQYF. The rearrangement uses TRBV14 and TRBJ2-5; the D call may be TRBD1 or TRBD2 (5 bases each). Trimming pared 1 base from V and 1 base from J, leaving 7 bases between. Germline CDR1 reads SGHDN; CDR2 reads FVKESK. This CDR3 region has 14 residues.

The chain's CDR3 is CASSSLQGASLGFGYTF. CDR3 DNA sequence: TGTGCCAGCAGTTCCCTTCAGGGGGCGTCGTTAGGTTTCGGCTACACCTTC. The chain combines TRBV27 with TRBJ1-2, with TRBD1 identical over 8 bases. The CDR3 loop spans 17 amino acids. V lost 4 bases, J lost 8 bases, and 18 bases stayed unmatched. Per germline, CDR1 MNHEY and CDR2 SMNVEV (reference sequence).

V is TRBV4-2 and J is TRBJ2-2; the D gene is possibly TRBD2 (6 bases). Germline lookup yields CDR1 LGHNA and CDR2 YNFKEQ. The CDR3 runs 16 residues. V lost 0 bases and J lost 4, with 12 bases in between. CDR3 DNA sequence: TGTGCCAGCAGCCAAGAGGGCGGGATCCGCACCGGGGAGCTGTTTTTT. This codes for CASSQEGGIRTGELFF.

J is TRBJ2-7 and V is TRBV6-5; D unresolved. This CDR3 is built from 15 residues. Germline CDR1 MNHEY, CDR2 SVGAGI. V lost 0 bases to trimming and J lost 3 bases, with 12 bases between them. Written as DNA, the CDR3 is TGTGCCAGCAGTTACTCTGGCAGATACCACTACGAGCAGTACTTC. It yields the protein CASSYSGRYHYEQYF.

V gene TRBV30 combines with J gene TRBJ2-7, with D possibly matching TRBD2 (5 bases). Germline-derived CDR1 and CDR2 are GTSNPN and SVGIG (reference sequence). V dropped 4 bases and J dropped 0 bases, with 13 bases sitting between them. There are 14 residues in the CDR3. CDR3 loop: CAWNLGSASYEQYF. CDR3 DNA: TGTGCCTGGAATTTGGGTAGCGCCTCCTACGAGCAGTACTTC.

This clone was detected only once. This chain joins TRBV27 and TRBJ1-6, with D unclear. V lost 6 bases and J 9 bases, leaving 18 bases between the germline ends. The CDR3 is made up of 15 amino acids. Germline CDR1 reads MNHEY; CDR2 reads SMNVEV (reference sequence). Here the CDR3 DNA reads TGTGCCAGCAGGCTAGGGATTGGGGTTTCTTCACCCCTCCACTTT. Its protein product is CASRLGIGVSSPLHF.

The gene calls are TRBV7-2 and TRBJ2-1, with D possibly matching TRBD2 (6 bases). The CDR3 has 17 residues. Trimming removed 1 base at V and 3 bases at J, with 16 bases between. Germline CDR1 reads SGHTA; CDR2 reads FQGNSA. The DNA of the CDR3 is TGTGCCAGCAGCTTAGTAGGATTAGCGGCCTACTACAATGAGCAGTTCTTC. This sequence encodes CASSLVGLAAYYNEQFF.